Listed below are T cell receptor beta chains from one sample, sequenced in a study of Ad26.COV2.S vaccination and SARS-CoV-2 variants. Repertoires were generated with immunoSEQ multiplex PCR, while TCRdb's copy carries only in-frame clones and drops some. The sample contains 300,000 to 400,000 clones, around 87% of which appear only once. The material was peripheral blood, obtained in a trial of Ad26.COV2.S vaccine versus placebo. Receptors originate from a person aged 18-65 years who received the Ad26.COV2.S COVID-19 vaccine or a placebo. CDR3s include the opening cysteine and the closing phenylalanine or tryptophan. A D gene is named only where the DNA matches it firmly.

cdr3_aa: CASSYRNDSPLHF
j_call: TRBJ1-6
v_call: TRBV7-3
d_call: NA

cdr3_aa: CAWSPTVSGELFF
j_call: TRBJ2-2
v_call: TRBV30
d_call: NA

cdr3_aa: CASSRLLAGGTDTQYF
j_call: TRBJ2-3
v_call: TRBV5-1
d_call: TRBD2

cdr3_aa: CASSREHRALNEKLFF
j_call: TRBJ1-4
v_call: TRBV6-6
d_call: NA

cdr3_aa: CASSPRMGVWSYEQYF
j_call: TRBJ2-7
v_call: TRBV7-2
d_call: NA

cdr3_aa: CASRRGTANTGELFF
j_call: TRBJ2-2
v_call: TRBV6-2/TRBV6-3
d_call: NA

cdr3_aa: CSASRGTQETQYF
j_call: TRBJ2-5
v_call: TRBV20-1
d_call: NA

cdr3_aa: CASSLDHPVGNQPQHF
j_call: TRBJ1-5
v_call: TRBV7-2
d_call: NA

cdr3_aa: CASLDYGYTF
j_call: TRBJ1-2
v_call: TRBV7-9
d_call: NA

cdr3_aa: CASAPQGHTEAFF
j_call: TRBJ1-1
v_call: TRBV12-3/TRBV12-4
d_call: NA

cdr3_aa: CASSLDGGIANYGYTF
j_call: TRBJ1-2
v_call: TRBV5-1
d_call: NA

cdr3_aa: CAIKGSSYNEQFF
j_call: TRBJ2-1
v_call: TRBV10-3
d_call: NA

cdr3_aa: CSASSGANVLTF
j_call: TRBJ2-6
v_call: TRBV20-1
d_call: NA

cdr3_aa: CASSFTEYEQYF
j_call: TRBJ2-7
v_call: TRBV12-3/TRBV12-4
d_call: NA

cdr3_aa: CASSVDRGGTDTQYF
j_call: TRBJ2-3
v_call: TRBV2
d_call: TRBD1

cdr3_aa: CASSLNTGNTEAFF
j_call: TRBJ1-1
v_call: TRBV6-5
d_call: NA

cdr3_aa: CAITQAQSNTEAFF
j_call: TRBJ1-1
v_call: TRBV7-9
d_call: NA

cdr3_aa: CASSLTGYNEQFF
j_call: TRBJ2-1
v_call: TRBV5-4
d_call: NA

cdr3_aa: CASSHTRRWSYNEQFF
j_call: TRBJ2-1
v_call: TRBV4-1
d_call: NA

cdr3_aa: CASSQAGGESGELFF
j_call: TRBJ2-2
v_call: TRBV4-3
d_call: NA

cdr3_aa: CASSQDGMRTQYF
j_call: TRBJ2-5
v_call: TRBV4-2
d_call: NA

cdr3_aa: CASSLRQGNEQYF
j_call: TRBJ2-7
v_call: TRBV5-1
d_call: TRBD1

cdr3_aa: CASSLRAGELFF
j_call: TRBJ2-2
v_call: TRBV7-6
d_call: NA

cdr3_aa: CASSVFLGPNNEQFF
j_call: TRBJ2-1
v_call: TRBV2
d_call: NA

cdr3_aa: CASTSSGTETYGYTF
j_call: TRBJ1-2
v_call: TRBV6-6
d_call: TRBD1

cdr3_aa: CAWSTLYQPQHF
j_call: TRBJ1-5
v_call: TRBV30
d_call: NA

cdr3_aa: CASSQEFRGTGELFF
j_call: TRBJ2-2
v_call: TRBV3-1/TRBV3-2
d_call: NA

cdr3_aa: CASSALDRGPTEAFF
j_call: TRBJ1-1
v_call: TRBV4-2
d_call: TRBD1

cdr3_aa: CASSPSSGTGGIYEQYF
j_call: TRBJ2-7
v_call: TRBV3-1/TRBV3-2
d_call: TRBD1

cdr3_aa: CASSPRGAGYNSPLHF
j_call: TRBJ1-6
v_call: TRBV9
d_call: NA

cdr3_aa: CASSLQTGVTYEQYF
j_call: TRBJ2-7
v_call: TRBV6-5
d_call: TRBD1

cdr3_aa: CASSWTSGTTYEQYF
j_call: TRBJ2-7
v_call: TRBV19
d_call: TRBD2

cdr3_aa: CAWSSLGTNEKLFF
j_call: TRBJ1-4
v_call: TRBV30
d_call: NA

cdr3_aa: CASSPQGRSPLHF
j_call: TRBJ1-6
v_call: TRBV14
d_call: NA

cdr3_aa: CASSEVWVANEKLFF
j_call: TRBJ1-4
v_call: TRBV6-1
d_call: NA

cdr3_aa: CASSFNTGPRTYEQYF
j_call: TRBJ2-7
v_call: TRBV27
d_call: NA

cdr3_aa: CASSLDLGEQYF
j_call: TRBJ2-7
v_call: TRBV11-2
d_call: NA

cdr3_aa: CASSQDQAGTGELFF
j_call: TRBJ2-2
v_call: TRBV4-2
d_call: NA

cdr3_aa: CASSLVREFGNTIYF
j_call: TRBJ1-3
v_call: TRBV7-9
d_call: NA

cdr3_aa: CASSQSWETYEQYF
j_call: TRBJ2-7
v_call: TRBV3-1/TRBV3-2
d_call: NA

cdr3_aa: CASSQSSYNEQFF
j_call: TRBJ2-1
v_call: TRBV2
d_call: NA

cdr3_aa: CASAGTENTGELFF
j_call: TRBJ2-2
v_call: TRBV7-3
d_call: TRBD1

cdr3_aa: CASSGAGTGGYEQYF
j_call: TRBJ2-7
v_call: TRBV5-1
d_call: TRBD1

cdr3_aa: CAWSPRDRLRLFLAKNIQYF
j_call: TRBJ2-4
v_call: TRBV30
d_call: TRBD1

cdr3_aa: CASRLWNEQFF
j_call: TRBJ2-1
v_call: TRBV5-1
d_call: NA

cdr3_aa: CASSQGGYGSNQPQHF
j_call: TRBJ1-5
v_call: TRBV19
d_call: TRBD1

cdr3_aa: CASSQAATEAFF
j_call: TRBJ1-1
v_call: TRBV3-1/TRBV3-2
d_call: NA

cdr3_aa: CASSPIRGGETQYF
j_call: TRBJ2-5
v_call: TRBV18
d_call: TRBD2

cdr3_aa: CASPLDGGSTEAFF
j_call: TRBJ1-1
v_call: TRBV2
d_call: NA

cdr3_aa: CASSDGTSGEYNEQFF
j_call: TRBJ2-1
v_call: TRBV27
d_call: TRBD2

cdr3_aa: CASSPGGGPQETQYF
j_call: TRBJ2-5
v_call: TRBV7-8
d_call: NA

cdr3_aa: CATSDSRQVEETQYF
j_call: TRBJ2-5
v_call: TRBV24-1
d_call: NA

cdr3_aa: CASSPGAAKETQYF
j_call: TRBJ2-5
v_call: TRBV7-9
d_call: NA

cdr3_aa: CASSLAVPWTEAFF
j_call: TRBJ1-1
v_call: TRBV5-1
d_call: NA

cdr3_aa: CASSGLTEKLFF
j_call: TRBJ1-4
v_call: TRBV2
d_call: NA